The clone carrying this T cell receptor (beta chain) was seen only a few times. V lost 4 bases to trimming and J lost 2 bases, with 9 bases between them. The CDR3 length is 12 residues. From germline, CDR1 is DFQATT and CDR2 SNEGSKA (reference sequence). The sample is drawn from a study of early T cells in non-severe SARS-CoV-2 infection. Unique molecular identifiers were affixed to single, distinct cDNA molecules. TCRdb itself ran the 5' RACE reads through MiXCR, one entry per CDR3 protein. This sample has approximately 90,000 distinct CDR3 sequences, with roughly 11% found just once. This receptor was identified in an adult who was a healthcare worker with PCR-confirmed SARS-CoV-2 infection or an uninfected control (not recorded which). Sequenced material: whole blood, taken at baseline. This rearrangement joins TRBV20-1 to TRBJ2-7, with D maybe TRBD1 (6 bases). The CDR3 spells CSATGTTYEQYF. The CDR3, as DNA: TGCAGTGCTACCGGGACAACCTACGAGCAGTACTTC.